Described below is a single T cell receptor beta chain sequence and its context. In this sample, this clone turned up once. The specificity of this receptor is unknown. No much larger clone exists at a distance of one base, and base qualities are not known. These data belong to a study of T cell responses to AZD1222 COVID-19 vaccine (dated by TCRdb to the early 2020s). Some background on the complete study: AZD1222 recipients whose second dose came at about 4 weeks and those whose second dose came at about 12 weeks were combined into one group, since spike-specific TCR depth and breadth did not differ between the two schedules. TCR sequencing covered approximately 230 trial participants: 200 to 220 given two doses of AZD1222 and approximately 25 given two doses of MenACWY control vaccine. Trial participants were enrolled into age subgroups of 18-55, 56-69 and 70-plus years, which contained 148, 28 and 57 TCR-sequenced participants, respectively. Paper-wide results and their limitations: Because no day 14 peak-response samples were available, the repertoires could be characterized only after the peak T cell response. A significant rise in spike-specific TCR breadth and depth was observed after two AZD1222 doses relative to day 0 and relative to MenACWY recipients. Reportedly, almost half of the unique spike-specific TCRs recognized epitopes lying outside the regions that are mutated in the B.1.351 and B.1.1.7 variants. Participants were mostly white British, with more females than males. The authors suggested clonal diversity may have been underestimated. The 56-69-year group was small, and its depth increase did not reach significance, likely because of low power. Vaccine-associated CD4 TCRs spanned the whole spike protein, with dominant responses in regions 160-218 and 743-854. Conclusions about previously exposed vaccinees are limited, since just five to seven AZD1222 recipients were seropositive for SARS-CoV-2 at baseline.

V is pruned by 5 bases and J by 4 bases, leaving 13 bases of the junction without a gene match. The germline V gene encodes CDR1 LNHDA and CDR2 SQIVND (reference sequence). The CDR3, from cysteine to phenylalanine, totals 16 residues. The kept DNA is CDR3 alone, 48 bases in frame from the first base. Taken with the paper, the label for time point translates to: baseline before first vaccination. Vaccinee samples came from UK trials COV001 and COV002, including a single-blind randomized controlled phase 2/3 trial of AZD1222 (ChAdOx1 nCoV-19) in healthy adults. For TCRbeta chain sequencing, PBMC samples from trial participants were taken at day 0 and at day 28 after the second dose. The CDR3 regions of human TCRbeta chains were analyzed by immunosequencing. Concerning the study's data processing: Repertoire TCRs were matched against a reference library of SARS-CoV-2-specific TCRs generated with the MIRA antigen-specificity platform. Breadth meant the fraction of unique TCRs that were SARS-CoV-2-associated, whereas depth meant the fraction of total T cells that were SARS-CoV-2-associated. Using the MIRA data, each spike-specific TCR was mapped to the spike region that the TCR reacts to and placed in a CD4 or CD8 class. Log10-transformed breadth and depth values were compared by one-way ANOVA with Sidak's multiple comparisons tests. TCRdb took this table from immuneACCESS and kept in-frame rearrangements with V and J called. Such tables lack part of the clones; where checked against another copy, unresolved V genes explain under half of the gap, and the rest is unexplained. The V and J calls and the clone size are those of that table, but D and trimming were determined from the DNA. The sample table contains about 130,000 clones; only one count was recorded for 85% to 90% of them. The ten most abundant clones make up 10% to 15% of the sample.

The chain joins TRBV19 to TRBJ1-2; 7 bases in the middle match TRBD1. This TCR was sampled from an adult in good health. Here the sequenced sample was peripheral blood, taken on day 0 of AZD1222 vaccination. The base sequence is TGTGCCAGTAGTCCCTTGACAGGGTCCCTTGGCTATGGCTACACCTTC. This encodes CASSPLTGSLGYGYTF.